This T cell receptor (beta chain) was profiled in a study of control samples from healthy donors and cancer patients. This CDR3 spans 16 amino acids. V dropped 0 bases and J dropped 7 bases, with 16 bases sitting between them. Germline CDR1 SGHNT, CDR2 YENEEA. Profiled with immunoSEQ multiplex PCR; TCRdb holds only in-frame clones, not every one. The sample lists approximately 230,000 clones, around 80% occurring once. The V gene is TRBV11-3, the J gene TRBJ2-1; tentatively, D is TRBD2 (6 bases). Sequences were obtained from PBMCs. The clonotype comes from a woman in her sixties with lung cancer. The CDR3 loop reads CASSLEFRLVGNEQFF. CDR3 nucleotides: TGTGCCAGCAGCTTAGAGTTCCGACTAGTGGGGAATGAGCAGTTCTTC.